A selection of T cell receptor beta chains follows, all from one sample in a study of OX40 agonist ivuxolimab in advanced cancers. Method: immunoSEQ multiplex PCR; TCRdb's copy keeps in-frame clones and lacks some. Among approximately 89,000 clones, roughly 93% were seen once, and the ten largest hold 0.6% to 0.8%. This sample comprised CD4+ or CD8+ T cells sorted from blood, obtained in a trial of the OX40 agonist ivuxolimab. The source is an adult with an advanced solid tumor such as melanoma, head and neck, liver or kidney cancer. The CDR3 runs from the conserved cysteine through the conserved F or W. D genes are given only for firm matches. A clone size is listed for some rows: how often the clone was seen (once, few, many), or a class if it is expanded.

J	D	V	size	CDR3	DNA
TRBJ1-5	.	TRBV10-3	.	CAIREGNSNQPQHF	TGTGCCATCAGGGAGGGCAATAGCAATCAGCCCCAGCATTTT
TRBJ2-3	.	TRBV18	.	CASSPAGLTGTDTQYF	TGTGCCAGCTCACCTGCCGGGCTCACGGGGACAGATACGCAGTATTTT
TRBJ2-7	.	TRBV7-9	.	CASSPVGGGPGQYF	TGTGCCAGCAGCCCCGTGGGGGGCGGGCCCGGGCAGTACTTC
TRBJ2-5	TRBD2	TRBV5-4	.	CASSLGISGNQETQYF	TGTGCCAGCAGCTTGGGGATAAGCGGGAATCAAGAGACCCAGTACTTC
TRBJ2-7	.	TRBV10-2	.	CASSIDGGSEQYF	TGCGCCAGCAGTATTGATGGAGGGAGCGAGCAGTACTTC
TRBJ1-2	TRBD1	TRBV25-1	.	CASSGTGGNYGYTF	TGTGCCAGCAGTGGTACAGGGGGCAACTATGGCTACACCTTC
TRBJ2-7	.	TRBV7-9	.	CASSNIEASYEQYF	TGTGCCAGCAGCAACATAGAGGCCTCCTACGAGCAGTACTTC
TRBJ1-1	.	TRBV30	.	CAWSLQGQAEAFF	TGTGCCTGGAGCCTACAGGGTCAAGCTGAAGCTTTCTTT
TRBJ2-1	TRBD2	TRBV7-6	.	CASSLSGGAVEQFF	TGTGCCAGCAGCTTAAGCGGGGGGGCCGTTGAGCAGTTCTTC
TRBJ1-6	.	TRBV18	few	CASSPGVETLHF	TGTGCCAGCTCACCAGGGGTGGAAACCCTCCACTTT
TRBJ2-7	.	TRBV15	.	CATSRGNSYEQYF	TGTGCCACCAGCAGGGGGAACTCCTACGAGCAGTACTTC
TRBJ1-1	.	TRBV7-2	.	CASSLGGSNTEAFF	TGTGCCAGCAGCTTAGGCGGATCGAACACTGAAGCTTTCTTT
TRBJ2-5	.	TRBV7-2	.	CASRRQKETQYF	TGTGCCAGCAGGCGACAGAAAGAGACCCAGTACTTC
TRBJ2-4	.	TRBV7-9	.	CASSLRDPGAKNIQYF	TGTGCCAGCAGCCTGCGGGACCCAGGGGCCAAAAACATTCAGTACTTC
TRBJ2-7	.	TRBV1	.	CTSSQRRVRTYEQYF	TGCACCAGCAGCCAAAGACGGGTCCGCACCTACGAGCAGTACTTC
TRBJ2-5	.	TRBV7-2	.	CASSLSGGETQYF	TGTGCCAGCAGCTTATCAGGGGGGGAGACCCAGTACTTC
TRBJ1-2	TRBD1	TRBV6-1	.	CASSEMQGALGYTF	TGTGCCAGCAGTGAAATGCAGGGGGCGTTGGGCTACACCTTC
TRBJ1-3	.	TRBV2	.	CASRGQISGNTIYF	TGTGCCAGCAGGGGACAAATCTCTGGAAACACCATATATTTT
TRBJ2-3	.	TRBV15	.	CATSRGNLDTQYF	TGTGCCACCAGCAGAGGGAACCTAGATACGCAGTATTTT
TRBJ1-6	.	TRBV7-2	.	CASRVQSSYNSPLHF	TGTGCCAGCAGGGTCCAGAGCTCCTATAATTCACCCCTCCACTTT
TRBJ1-1	TRBD1	TRBV6-5	.	CASRGTGNTEAFF	TGTGCCAGCAGGGGGACAGGCAACACTGAAGCTTTCTTT
TRBJ1-1	.	TRBV18	.	CASSPGPDEAFF	TGTGCCAGCTCACCGGGCCCCGACGAAGCTTTCTTT
TRBJ2-3	.	TRBV4-3	.	CASSQGPTGDTQYF	TGCGCCAGCAGCCAAGGCCCGACGGGGGATACGCAGTATTTT
TRBJ2-5	.	TRBV7-9	.	CASSFGGVEETQYF	TGTGCCAGCAGCTTTGGTGGAGTGGAAGAGACCCAGTACTTC
TRBJ1-2	.	TRBV4-3	.	CASSQDRGFKDYGYTF	TGCGCCAGCAGCCAAGATCGAGGGTTCAAAGACTATGGCTACACCTTC
TRBJ2-7	TRBD1	TRBV7-2	once	CASSLNSGQAGEQYF	TGTGCCAGCAGCTTAAACTCGGGACAGGCTGGCGAGCAGTACTTC
TRBJ2-3	.	TRBV5-1	.	CASSLEGGPTSTDTQYF	TGCGCCAGCAGCTTGGAAGGAGGGCCTACAAGCACAGATACGCAGTATTTT
TRBJ1-2	.	TRBV18	.	CASSPDKSSNYGYTF	TGTGCCAGCTCACCGGACAAGTCCTCTAACTATGGCTACACCTTC
TRBJ2-3	TRBD2	TRBV5-1	once	CASLEGTSLNTDTQYF	TGCGCCAGCCTCGAGGGGACTAGCTTAAACACAGATACGCAGTATTTT
TRBJ2-1	.	TRBV6-1	once	CASRETGYSYNEQFF	TGTGCCAGCAGGGAAACAGGGTACTCCTACAATGAGCAGTTCTTC